This paragraph covers one T cell receptor beta chain sequence. Its antigen is as yet unknown. These data belong to a study of CD8 T cells in cerebrospinal fluid in Alzheimer's disease. The wider study: Clonal expansion of CSF T cells was measured with plate-based and droplet-based single-cell sequencing. Study outcomes and limitations: EBV-specific clones were neither the most expanded nor enriched in Alzheimer's patients. Compared with controls, mild cognitive impairment or Alzheimer's disease patients showed higher maximum CSF clone percentages.

10X single-cell V(D)J and 5' gene-expression libraries profiled CSF cells. TCRdb reanalyzed the 10x single-cell sequencing reads, giving one entry per CDR3 protein sequence and no DNA. The sample table includes about 850 distinct CDR3 sequences. Germline V lookup: CDR1 LNHDA, CDR2 SQIVND (reference sequence). The length of the CDR3 is 15 residues. Sequenced input: cerebrospinal fluid. V usage is TRBV19 and J usage is TRBJ1-3; TCRdb returns TRBD1, unconfirmable since there is no DNA. This receptor was taken from a human donor with Parkinson's disease. CDR3 loop: CASSTGGQGGNTIYF. The full variable domain, with the rest looked up from reference TRBV19 and TRBJ1-3, is DGGITQSPKYLFRKEGQNVTLSCEQNLNHDAMYWYRQDPGQGLRLIYYSQIVNDFQKGDIAEGYSVSREKKESFPLTVTSAQKNPTAFYLCASSTGGQGGNTIYFGEGSWLTVV.